This entry is about one T cell receptor (beta chain). Its antigen is not known. This CDR3 region has 15 residues. Germline V gene data show CDR1 as SGDLS and CDR2 as YYNGEE. This specimen belongs to a study of T cells expressing NK-cell markers. TCRdb reanalyzed the 5' RACE reads, giving one entry per CDR3 protein sequence and no DNA. The table for this sample gives 550,000 to 600,000 distinct CDR3 sequences. Regarding the study as a whole: Topping the CD3+CD56-NKG2C+ fraction as well were these clonotypes, in a handful of donors.

This chain links TRBV9 with TRBJ2-3; with no DNA, the TCRdb D assignment of TRBD2 cannot be verified. Sequenced input: blood T cells: a sorted CD56 or NKG2C T cell subset, CD4+ or CD8+ T cells, or bulk PBMC T cells (not recorded which). The TCR was taken from a man younger than 30 in good health. CDR3 sequence reads: CASSVGGASTDTQYF.